Below are 29 T cell receptor beta chains sequenced from a single sample in a study of long-term antiretroviral therapy in people with HIV. A v3.0 immunoSEQ assay was performed at survey level. TCRdb keeps only in-frame clones here, not all; method: immunoSEQ multiplex PCR. The repertoire consists of under 30,000 clones, with about nine tenths occurring once and the leading ten covering roughly 7%. Here the sequenced sample was unsorted PBMCs, taken roughly 5 years before starting antiretroviral therapy. Receptors were obtained from a middle-aged man with HIV.

V is TRBV29-1 and J is TRBJ1-2; no firm D call. Trimming removed 6 bases from V and 3 bases from J, with 8 bases in between. The CDR3 has 11 residues. Germline-derived CDR1 and CDR2 are SQVTM and ANQGSEA. CDR3 DNA: TGCAGCGTCACGACCTACTATGGCTACACCTTC. As protein: CSVTTYYGYTF.

The rearrangement joins TRBV5-1 to TRBJ1-5; D perhaps matches TRBD1 (6 bases). This CDR3 contains 16 residues. Germline-derived CDR1 and CDR2 are SGHRS and YFSETQ. The germline V and J ends were trimmed by 0 bases and 2 bases, with 12 bases remaining between them. Here the CDR3 DNA reads TGCGCCAGCAGCTTGGAGGGGGGCGCAGGCAATCAGCCCCAGCATTTT. Its protein is CASSLEGGAGNQPQHF.

The CDR3 sequence: CASRSDSGNTIYF. In nucleotides, the CDR3 is TGTGCCAGCAGGTCAGACTCTGGAAACACCATATATTTT. The chain uses TRBV2 and TRBJ1-3; D is ambiguous. The germline CDR1 and CDR2 sequences are SNHLY and FYNNEI. CDR3 size: 13 residues. V gave up 6 bases and J gave up 0 bases, with 6 bases separating them.

The J gene is TRBJ1-5, the V gene TRBV6-6, with D perhaps matching TRBD1 (5 bases). V lost 4 bases and J lost 1, with 11 bases in between. The CDR3 spans 15 residues. Per germline, CDR1 MNHNY and CDR2 SVGAGI (reference sequence). The chain's CDR3 is CASSFWGVSNQPQHF. CDR3 nucleotide sequence: TGTGCCAGCAGTTTTTGGGGGGTAAGCAATCAGCCCCAGCATTTT.

This clone was observed a single time. V and J are TRBV6-1 and TRBJ2-7, with TRBD2 identical over 7 bases. J was trimmed by 2 bases and V by 7 bases; bases with no gene match: 2. CDR1 is MNHNS and CDR2 is SASEGT in the germline V gene. This CDR3 is built from 12 residues. CDR3 region: CASKRGPYEQYF. The DNA for the CDR3 is TGTGCCAGCAAGCGGGGCCCCTACGAGCAGTACTTC.

The V call is TRBV30, the J call TRBJ2-1, with D hard to call. The CDR3 is made up of 18 amino acids. Per germline, CDR1 GTSNPN and CDR2 SVGIG (reference sequence). Trimming removed 1 base at V and 4 bases at J, with 23 bases between. The CDR3 sequence: CAWSGSIKDGLHYNEQFF. The DNA of the CDR3 is TGTGCCTGGAGTGGGTCCATCAAAGACGGGCTTCATTACAATGAGCAGTTCTTC.

A few counts support this clone. The V call is TRBV9, the J call TRBJ2-3, with 7 bases that match TRBD2. Germline V gives CDR1 SGDLS, CDR2 YYNGEE. Germline trimming cut 3 bases from V and 2 bases from J; bases unmatched to any gene: 9. The CDR3 has 16 amino acids. In nucleotides, the CDR3 is TGTGCCAGCAGCGCCGGGGGAGGGATCAACACAGATACGCAGTATTTT. Protein product: CASSAGGGINTDTQYF.

V is TRBV30 and J is TRBJ1-5; D perhaps matches TRBD1 (5 bases). Trimming shortened V by 2 bases and J by 0 bases, and 11 bases separated the two germline ends. The CDR3 spans 15 residues. Germline V CDR1 and CDR2: GTSNPN, SVGIG (reference sequence). This chain's CDR3 is CAWSSGLISNQPQHF. The CDR3 bases are TGTGCCTGGAGTTCAGGGTTGATTAGCAATCAGCCCCAGCATTTT.

The DNA of the CDR3 is TGTGCCAGCACCGGATCGGGGCTCGCCGGGGAGCTGTTTTTT. Translation gives CASTGSGLAGELFF. This chain links TRBV2 with TRBJ2-2; D possibly uses TRBD1 or TRBD2 (5 bases each). Per germline, CDR1 SNHLY and CDR2 FYNNEI. CDR3 size: 14 residues. Trimming removed 7 bases at V and 6 bases at J, with 15 bases between.

This chain connects TRBV20-1 to TRBJ2-7; D is uncertain. This CDR3 has 11 residues. Trimming shortened V by 2 bases and J by 2 bases, and 4 bases separated the two germline ends. The germline CDR1 and CDR2 sequences are DFQATT and SNEGSKA (reference sequence). The CDR3: CSARTAYEQYF. The DNA of the CDR3 is TGCAGTGCTAGAACAGCCTACGAGCAGTACTTC.

Written as DNA, the CDR3 is TGTGCCACCAGCAGTAGACAGGGGGACGGATCTGGGGCCAACGTCCTGACTTTC. Encoded protein: CATSSRQGDGSGANVLTF. The chain recombines TRBV15 with TRBJ2-6, with 9 bases matching TRBD1. The germline V gene has CDR1 LNHNV and CDR2 YYDKDF (reference sequence). With 3 bases clipped from V and 1 base from J, the junction kept 7 bases outside the gene matches. The CDR3 sequence is 18 residues long. Based on the CDR3 plus reference TRBV15 and TRBJ2-6, the full variable domain is DAMVIQNPRYQVTQFGKPVTLSCSQTLNHNVMYWYQQKSSQAPKLLFHYYDKDFNNEADTPDNFQSRRPNTSFCFLDIRSPGLGDTAMYLCATSSRQGDGSGANVLTFGAGSRLTVL.

The V gene is TRBV10-3, the J gene TRBJ2-6; a weak D match, TRBD1 (6 bases). Germline V gene sequence: CDR1 ENHRY, CDR2 SYGVKD. Trimming took off 4 bases at V and 2 bases at J, with 9 bases between the two ends. This CDR3 is built from 15 residues. CDR3 DNA: TGTGCCATCAGTGCGCAGGGGCCTGGGGCCAACGTCCTGACTTTC. Translating it yields CAISAQGPGANVLTF.

V gene TRBV9 combines with J gene TRBJ2-2, with TRBD1 matching over 9 bases. J was trimmed by 0 bases and V by 2 bases; bases with no gene match: 2. CDR1 and CDR2 from the germline V gene are SGDLS and YYNGEE. The CDR3 consists of 16 residues. The CDR3 spells CASSVGQGSNTGELFF. In DNA form, the CDR3 reads TGTGCCAGCAGCGTCGGACAGGGGTCGAACACCGGGGAGCTGTTTTTT.

This sequence joins TRBV18 and TRBJ2-3; D possibly corresponds to TRBD1 (6 bases). Looked up from germline, CDR1 is KGHSH and CDR2 is LQKENI. The CDR3 runs 15 residues. V lost 2 bases and J 4 bases, leaving 13 bases between the germline ends. CDR3: CASSPNRAPSDTQYF. CDR3 nucleotide sequence: TGTGCCAGCTCACCAAACAGGGCCCCCTCAGATACGCAGTATTTT.

This clone occurred once. This sequence joins TRBV10-1 and TRBJ1-1; no firm D call. Trimming stripped 3 bases from V and 1 base from J, with 6 bases between. This CDR3 has 13 amino acids. CDR1 WNHNN and CDR2 SYGVQD come from the germline V gene (reference sequence). CDR3 sequence: CASSDGENTEAFF. The DNA for the CDR3 is TGCGCCAGCAGTGACGGGGAGAACACTGAAGCTTTCTTT.

This clone appeared once. The V gene is TRBV5-1, the J gene TRBJ2-7, with a tentative D call TRBD2 (5 bases). The CDR3 is made up of 14 amino acids. The V end lost 0 bases, the J end lost 6 bases, and 13 bases lay between the germline ends. Germline V CDR1 and CDR2: SGHRS, YFSETQ. This chain's CDR3 is CASSLVVEGREQYF. CDR3 DNA: TGCGCCAGCAGCTTGGTAGTAGAGGGCCGCGAGCAGTACTTC. Variable domain in full (rest from reference TRBV5-1 and TRBJ2-7): KAGVTQTPRYLIKTRGQQVTLSCSPISGHRSVSWYQQTPGQGLQFLFEYFSETQRNKGNFPGRFSGRQFSNSRSEMNVSTLELGDSALYLCASSLVVEGREQYFGPGTRLTVT.

The V call is TRBV6-5, the J call TRBJ2-7; D uncertain. CDR3 length equals 12 residues. V dropped 6 bases and J dropped 2 bases, with 8 bases sitting between them. CDR1 is MNHEY, CDR2 SVGAGI, per germline. As DNA, the CDR3 is TGTGCCAGCAGCGTGCGAACCTACGAGCAGTACTTC. Its translation is CASSVRTYEQYF.

This chain connects TRBV12-5 to TRBJ2-7, with D tentatively TRBD2 (6 bases). V was shortened by 2 bases and J by 0 bases, with 23 bases between the two germline ends. This CDR3 is 19 amino acids long. Germline assignment: CDR1 LGHNT and CDR2 FRNRAP. In nucleotides, the CDR3 is TGTGCTAGTGGTTTGTGGCCATCCCCCTGGGGGGTCTCCTCCTACGAGCAGTACTTC. It specifies CASGLWPSPWGVSSYEQYF.

V and J are TRBV4-3 and TRBJ1-1; D remains ambiguous. V was shortened by 1 base and J by 5 bases, with 5 bases between the two germline ends. CDR3 length: 12 amino acids. From germline, CDR1 is LGHNA and CDR2 YSLEER. The CDR3 spells CASSQGVTEAFF. CDR3 DNA sequence: TGCGCCAGCAGCCAAGGGGTTACTGAAGCTTTCTTT.

The rearrangement uses TRBV7-9 and TRBJ2-3; possibly TRBD2 for D (6 bases). Germline V gene data show CDR1 as SEHNR and CDR2 as FQNEAQ (reference sequence). V gave up 2 bases and J gave up 6 bases, with 9 bases separating them. This CDR3 contains 13 residues. CDR3: CASSLLAADTQYF. The CDR3 nucleotides read TGTGCCAGCAGCTTATTAGCGGCGGATACGCAGTATTTT.

The chain recombines TRBV10-2 with TRBJ1-5; tentatively, D is TRBD1 (5 bases). The CDR3 length is 14 residues. Trimming took off 4 bases at V and 6 bases at J, with 13 bases between the two ends. CDR1 is WSHSY, CDR2 SAAADI, per germline. CDR3 residues: CASSVWGMGQPQHF. CDR3 nucleotides: TGCGCCAGCAGTGTCTGGGGGATGGGTCAGCCCCAGCATTTT.

This clone was observed a single time. The chain uses TRBV9 and TRBJ2-7, with 8 bases identical to TRBD1. Unmatched junction bases numbered 12, after V lost 7 bases and J lost 0 bases. The CDR3 loop spans 16 amino acids. CDR1 is SGDLS, CDR2 YYNGEE, per germline. This CDR3 reads CASAPGQGKSSYEQYF. The DNA of the CDR3 is TGTGCCAGCGCGCCTGGACAGGGTAAAAGCTCCTACGAGCAGTACTTC.

V is TRBV5-4 and J is TRBJ2-1; 15 bases are a match to TRBD2. Germline assignment: CDR1 SGHNT and CDR2 YYREEE (reference sequence). The CDR3 runs to 16 residues. Unmatched junction bases numbered 7, after V lost 3 bases and J lost 9 bases. This CDR3 reads CASSWTSGGVSSEQFF. For the CDR3, the DNA is TGTGCCAGCAGCTGGACTAGCGGGGGGGTAAGCAGTGAGCAGTTCTTC.

This sequence joins TRBV5-8 and TRBJ2-3; 14 bases fit TRBD2. CDR1 and CDR2 from the germline V gene are SGHTS and YDEGEE. The CDR3 runs to 16 residues. V shed 3 bases, J shed 3 bases, and the junction held 3 bases outside the gene matches. The CDR3 spells CASSSGLAGETDTQYF. The DNA of the CDR3 is TGTGCCAGCAGCTCGGGACTAGCGGGAGAGACAGATACGCAGTATTTT.

The genes are TRBV10-3 and TRBJ2-6; 8 bases are shared with TRBD1. V was clipped by 5 bases and J by 0 bases; unmatched bases: 6. This CDR3 has 17 residues. Per germline, CDR1 ENHRY and CDR2 SYGVKD. The CDR3 protein is CAISLTGGDSGANVLTF. Here the CDR3 DNA reads TGTGCCATCAGTCTTACAGGGGGAGACTCTGGGGCCAACGTCCTGACTTTC.

V usage is TRBV25-1 and J usage is TRBJ1-4; TRBD1 matches 7 bases. The CDR3 runs to 14 residues. Trimming at V came to 4 bases and at J to 7 bases, leaving 6 bases not matched to a gene. Germline CDR1 reads MGHDK; CDR2 reads SYGVNS. CDR3 protein: CASSGYQGGEKLFF. DNA for the CDR3: TGTGCCAGCAGTGGGTACCAGGGGGGTGAAAAACTGTTTTTT.

The chain couples TRBV7-8 to TRBJ1-2; 7 positions match TRBD1. Germline values: CDR1 SGHVS, CDR2 FQNEAQ. V was pared by 0 bases and J by 11 bases, with 9 bases of the junction left unmatched. This CDR3 comprises 14 residues. The CDR3 region has the DNA TGTGCCAGCAGCTTAGCCGGGACAGCTCTGAGGTACACCTTC. It specifies CASSLAGTALRYTF.

The rearrangement links TRBV5-5 to TRBJ2-5; D may be TRBD1 (5 bases). Germline CDR1 SGHKS, CDR2 YYEKEE (reference sequence). V was pared by 4 bases and J by 1 base, with 11 bases between. This CDR3 is built from 14 residues. DNA of the CDR3: TGTGCCAGCAGCCGGCTAGGGGTCCAAGAGACCCAGTACTTC. Protein: CASSRLGVQETQYF. Variable domain in full (rest from reference TRBV5-5 and TRBJ2-5): DAGVTQSPTHLIKTRGQQVTLRCSPISGHKSVSWYQQVLGQGPQFIFQYYEKEERGRGNFPDRFSARQFPNYSSELNVNALLLGDSALYLCASSRLGVQETQYFGPGTRLLVL.

This chain uses TRBV4-1 with TRBJ1-2; D is ambiguous. Germline-derived CDR1 and CDR2 are MGHRA and YSYEKL. CDR3 size: 11 residues. V gave up 0 bases and J gave up 14 bases, with 10 bases separating them. The CDR3 region has the DNA TGCGCCAGCAGCCAAGAATTTCGGGTTACCTTC. This translates into CASSQEFRVTF.